Listed below are T cell receptor beta chains from one sample, sequenced in a study of blood T cell repertoires in COVID-19. Using immunoSEQ multiplex PCR, the repertoire was profiled, and TCRdb retains in-frame clones only, with some absent. The repertoire holds tens of thousands of clones, about nine tenths seen once, with approximately 29% in the top ten. The source material was peripheral blood. These receptors all stem from a woman in her 70s with active COVID-19. CDR3s include the opening cysteine and the closing phenylalanine or tryptophan. D genes are given only for firm matches. Clone sizes are given selectively: once, few, many, or a class where the clone is expanded.

TRBV7-9	TRBJ1-2	once	-	CASSLDRAINYGYTF	TGTGCCAGCAGCTTAGACAGGGCGATTAACTATGGCTACACCTTC
TRBV28	TRBJ1-5	-	-	CASGSSNQPQHF	TGTGCCAGCGGCAGTAGCAATCAGCCCCAGCATTTT
TRBV19	TRBJ1-1	-	TRBD1	CASTRRGGQGYIMNTEAFF	TGTGCCAGTACAAGGCGAGGGGGACAGGGGTATATTATGAACACTGAAGCTTTCTTT
TRBV29-1	TRBJ2-3	-	-	CSVLPVMDTQYF	TGCAGCGTATTGCCGGTAATGGATACGCAGTATTTT
TRBV13	TRBJ2-3	-	TRBD2	CASSLRLAGAGTDTQYF	TGTGCCAGCAGCTTAAGGCTAGCGGGGGCTGGCACAGATACGCAGTATTTT
TRBV18	TRBJ2-7	-	-	CASSKRQGEEYF	TGTGCCAGCTCAAAACGGCAGGGGGAGGAGTACTTC
TRBV6-2/TRBV6-3	TRBJ1-5	-	-	CASSYTRVSNQPQHF	TGTGCCAGCAGTTATACCAGGGTGAGCAATCAGCCCCAGCATTTT
TRBV18	TRBJ2-2	once	TRBD1	CASSLETGFANTGELFF	TGTGCCAGCTCACTAGAGACAGGGTTTGCGAACACCGGGGAGCTGTTTTTT
TRBV7-2	TRBJ1-6	-	-	CASSFSLNNSPLHF	TGTGCCAGCAGCTTTTCACTGAATAATTCACCCCTCCACTTT
TRBV27	TRBJ1-3	-	TRBD1	CASSLTGVGNTIYF	TGTGCCAGCAGTTTAACAGGGGTGGGAAACACCATATATTTT
TRBV5-8	TRBJ2-7	-	-	CASGRLEQYF	TGTGCCAGCGGCAGGCTCGAGCAGTACTTC
TRBV11-2	TRBJ1-5	-	-	CASSRGLSNQPQHF	TGTGCCAGCAGCCGAGGGTTGAGCAATCAGCCCCAGCATTTT
TRBV4-2	TRBJ2-2	-	-	CASSQDKPTPGTGELFF	TGTGCCAGCAGCCAAGATAAACCGACGCCGGGGACCGGGGAGCTGTTTTTT
TRBV19	TRBJ1-1	-	TRBD1	CASSIDGTGGTEAFF	TGTGCCAGTAGTATAGATGGGACAGGGGGCACTGAAGCTTTCTTT
TRBV9	TRBJ2-3	-	TRBD1	CASSPHRGFPTSTDTQYF	TGTGCCAGCAGCCCCCACAGGGGTTTTCCTACTAGCACAGATACGCAGTATTTT
TRBV5-1	TRBJ2-7	-	TRBD2	CASSLWRGVTYEQYF	TGCGCCAGCAGCCTCTGGCGGGGGGTCACCTACGAGCAGTACTTC
TRBV28	TRBJ2-7	once	TRBD2	CASSVTSGGAYEQYF	TGTGCCAGCAGTGTGACTAGCGGGGGGGCCTACGAGCAGTACTTC
TRBV27	TRBJ2-4	once	TRBD2	CASQRKAGGQVIQYF	TGTGCCAGCCAACGTAAAGCGGGGGGGCAGGTCATTCAGTACTTC
TRBV6-5	TRBJ2-6	-	-	CASTEGVGANVLTF	TGTGCCAGCACCGAGGGGGTGGGGGCCAACGTCCTGACTTTC
TRBV19	TRBJ2-5	once	TRBD2	CASSPRTSGGPGTQYF	TGTGCCAGTAGTCCTAGGACTAGCGGGGGGCCGGGGACCCAGTACTTC
TRBV7-2	TRBJ2-3	-	-	CASSLSGTLDTQYF	TGTGCCAGCAGCTTGTCCGGGACTCTAGATACGCAGTATTTT
TRBV5-5	TRBJ2-7	-	-	CASSLDLFYEQYF	TGTGCCAGCAGCTTGGATCTTTTCTACGAGCAGTACTTC
TRBV4-3	TRBJ1-4	-	TRBD1	CASSQEPAGGAANEKLFF	TGCGCCAGCAGCCAAGAACCCGCAGGGGGTGCAGCTAATGAAAAACTGTTTTTT
TRBV19	TRBJ2-1	-	TRBD2	CASSIGQRGPLNEQFF	TGTGCCAGTAGTATCGGCCAGCGGGGGCCCTTGAATGAGCAGTTCTTC
TRBV3-1/TRBV3-2	TRBJ1-3	-	-	CASSQMQGSGNTIYF	TGTGCCAGCAGCCAGATGCAGGGTTCCGGAAACACCATATATTTT
TRBV18	TRBJ2-6	-	-	CASSPRDLHSGANVLTF	TGTGCCAGCTCACCCCGGGATCTACACTCTGGGGCCAACGTCCTGACTTTC
TRBV11-2	TRBJ2-5	-	TRBD1	CASSLGPPGTAKETQYF	TGTGCCAGCAGCTTAGGACCCCCAGGGACAGCTAAAGAGACCCAGTACTTC
TRBV5-1	TRBJ1-4	-	-	CASSLRGNFEKLFF	TGCGCCAGCAGCTTAAGAGGGAATTTTGAAAAACTGTTTTTT
TRBV6-6	TRBJ2-5	once	TRBD2	CASRGLGAGGETQYF	TGTGCCAGCAGAGGGTTAGGAGCGGGGGGGGAGACCCAGTACTTC
TRBV11-3	TRBJ2-1	-	TRBD1	CASSPRTGAYNEQFF	TGTGCCAGCAGCCCCCGGACAGGGGCCTACAATGAGCAGTTCTTC
TRBV5-4	TRBJ2-5	-	TRBD1	CASSPGQGGLGTQYF	TGTGCCAGCAGCCCGGGACAGGGCGGGTTGGGGACCCAGTACTTC
TRBV7-9	TRBJ2-1	-	-	CASNLEAPYNEQFF	TGTGCCAGCAACCTCGAGGCCCCATACAATGAGCAGTTCTTC
TRBV5-1	TRBJ2-2	-	TRBD1	CASSLRQGGNTGELFF	TGCGCCAGCAGTTTACGACAGGGGGGGAACACCGGGGAGCTGTTTTTT
TRBV6-2/TRBV6-3	TRBJ1-2	-	TRBD1	CASSRPQGAGDYGYTF	TGTGCCAGCAGTCGGCCCCAGGGGGCCGGCGACTATGGCTACACCTTC
TRBV21-1	TRBJ2-7	-	-	CAEVAGTYEQYF	TGTGCCGAAGTGGCGGGAACCTACGAGCAGTACTTC
TRBV29-1	TRBJ2-1	-	TRBD1	CSGGQSYNEQFF	TGCAGCGGGGGACAGTCCTACAATGAGCAGTTCTTC